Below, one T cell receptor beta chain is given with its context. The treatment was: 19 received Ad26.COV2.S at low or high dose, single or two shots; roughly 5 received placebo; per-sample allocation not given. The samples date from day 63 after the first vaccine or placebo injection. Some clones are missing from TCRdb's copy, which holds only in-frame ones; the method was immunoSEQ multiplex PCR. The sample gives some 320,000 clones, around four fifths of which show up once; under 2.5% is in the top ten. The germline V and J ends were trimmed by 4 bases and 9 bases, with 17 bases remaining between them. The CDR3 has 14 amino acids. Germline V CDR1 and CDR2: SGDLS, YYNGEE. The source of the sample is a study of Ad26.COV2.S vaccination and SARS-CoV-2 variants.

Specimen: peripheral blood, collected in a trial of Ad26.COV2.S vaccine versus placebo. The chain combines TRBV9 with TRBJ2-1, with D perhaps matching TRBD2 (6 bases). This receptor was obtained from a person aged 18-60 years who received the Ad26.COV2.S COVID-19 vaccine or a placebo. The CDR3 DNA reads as TGTGCCAGCAGCCCATGGTCCTCCGGGGGTGAGCAGTTCTTC. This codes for CASSPWSSGGEQFF.